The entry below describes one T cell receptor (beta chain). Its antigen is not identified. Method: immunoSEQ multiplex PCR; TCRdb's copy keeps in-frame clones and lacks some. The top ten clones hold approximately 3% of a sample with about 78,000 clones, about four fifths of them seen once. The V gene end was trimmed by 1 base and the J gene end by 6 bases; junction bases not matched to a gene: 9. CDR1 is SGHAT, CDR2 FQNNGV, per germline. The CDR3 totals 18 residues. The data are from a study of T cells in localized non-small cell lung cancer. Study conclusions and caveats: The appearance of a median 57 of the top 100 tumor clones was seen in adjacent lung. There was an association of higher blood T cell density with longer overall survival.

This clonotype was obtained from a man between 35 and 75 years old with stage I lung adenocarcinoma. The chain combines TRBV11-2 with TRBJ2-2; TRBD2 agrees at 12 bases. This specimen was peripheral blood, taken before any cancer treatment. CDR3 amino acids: CASSLALAGGPSAGELFF. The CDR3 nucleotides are TGTGCCAGCAGCTTAGCGCTAGCGGGAGGGCCGAGCGCCGGGGAGCTGTTTTTT.